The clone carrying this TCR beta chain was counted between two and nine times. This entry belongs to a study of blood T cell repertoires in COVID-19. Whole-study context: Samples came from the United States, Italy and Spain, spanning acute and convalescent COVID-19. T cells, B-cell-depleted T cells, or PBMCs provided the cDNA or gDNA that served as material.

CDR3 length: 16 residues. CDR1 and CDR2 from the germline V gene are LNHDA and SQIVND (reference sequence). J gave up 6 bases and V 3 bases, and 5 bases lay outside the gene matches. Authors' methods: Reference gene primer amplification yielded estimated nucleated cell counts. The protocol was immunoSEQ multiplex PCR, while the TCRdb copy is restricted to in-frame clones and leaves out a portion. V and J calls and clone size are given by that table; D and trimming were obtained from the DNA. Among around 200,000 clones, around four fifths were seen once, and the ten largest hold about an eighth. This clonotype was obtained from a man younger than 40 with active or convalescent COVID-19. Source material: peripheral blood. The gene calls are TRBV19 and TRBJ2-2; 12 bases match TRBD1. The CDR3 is CASSMGQGAGSGELFF. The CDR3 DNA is TGTGCCAGTAGTATGGGACAGGGGGCAGGTTCCGGGGAGCTGTTTTTT.